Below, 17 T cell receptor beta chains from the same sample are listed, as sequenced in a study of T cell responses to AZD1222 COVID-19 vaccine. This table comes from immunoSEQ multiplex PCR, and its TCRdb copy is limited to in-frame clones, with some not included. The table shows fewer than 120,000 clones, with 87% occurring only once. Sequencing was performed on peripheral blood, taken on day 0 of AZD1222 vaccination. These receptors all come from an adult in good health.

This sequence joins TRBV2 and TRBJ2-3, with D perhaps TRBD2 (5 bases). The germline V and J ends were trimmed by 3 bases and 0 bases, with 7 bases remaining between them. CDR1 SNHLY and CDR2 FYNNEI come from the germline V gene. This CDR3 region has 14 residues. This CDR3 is CASSDRRSTDTQYF. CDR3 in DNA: TGTGCCAGCAGTGACAGGAGGAGCACAGATACGCAGTATTTT.

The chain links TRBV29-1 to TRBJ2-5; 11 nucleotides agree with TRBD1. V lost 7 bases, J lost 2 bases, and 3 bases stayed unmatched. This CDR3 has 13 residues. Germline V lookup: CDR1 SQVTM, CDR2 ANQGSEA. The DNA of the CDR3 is TGCAGCGCGGGACAGGGGGGGCAAGAGACCCAGTACTTC. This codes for CSAGQGGQETQYF.

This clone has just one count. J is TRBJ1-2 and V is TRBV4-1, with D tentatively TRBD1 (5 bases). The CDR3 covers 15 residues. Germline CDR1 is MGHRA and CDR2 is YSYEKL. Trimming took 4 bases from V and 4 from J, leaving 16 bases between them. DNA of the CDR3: TGCGCCAGCAGCCGGGACGAAAATGGTGGCTATGGCTACACCTTC. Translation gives CASSRDENGGYGYTF.

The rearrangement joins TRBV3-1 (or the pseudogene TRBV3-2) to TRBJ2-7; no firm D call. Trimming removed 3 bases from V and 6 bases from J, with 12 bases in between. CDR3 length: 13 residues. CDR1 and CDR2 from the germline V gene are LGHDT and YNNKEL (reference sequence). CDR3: CASSQTLAGEQYF. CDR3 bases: TGTGCCAGCAGCCAGACTTTGGCTGGCGAGCAGTACTTC.

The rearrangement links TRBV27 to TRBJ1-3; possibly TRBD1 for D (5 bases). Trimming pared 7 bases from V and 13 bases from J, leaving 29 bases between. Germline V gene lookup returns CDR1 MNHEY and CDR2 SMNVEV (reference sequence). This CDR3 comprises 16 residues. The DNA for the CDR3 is TGTGCCAGCATCACTCCCGGGACCTACTTTAGCTTTCCGATATATTTT. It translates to CASITPGTYFSFPIYF.

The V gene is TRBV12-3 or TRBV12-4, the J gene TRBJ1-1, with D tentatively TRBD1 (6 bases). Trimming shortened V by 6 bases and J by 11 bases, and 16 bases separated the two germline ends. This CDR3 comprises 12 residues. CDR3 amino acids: CASSPTGRWAFF. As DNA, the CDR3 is TGTGCCAGCAGCCCGACAGGCCGGTGGGCTTTCTTT.

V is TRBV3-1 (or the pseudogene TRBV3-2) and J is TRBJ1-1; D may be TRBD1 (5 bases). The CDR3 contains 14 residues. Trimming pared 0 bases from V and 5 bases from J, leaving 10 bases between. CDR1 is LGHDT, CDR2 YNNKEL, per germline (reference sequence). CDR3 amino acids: CASSQEGGLTEAFF. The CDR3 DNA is TGTGCCAGCAGCCAAGAGGGGGGACTTACTGAAGCTTTCTTT.

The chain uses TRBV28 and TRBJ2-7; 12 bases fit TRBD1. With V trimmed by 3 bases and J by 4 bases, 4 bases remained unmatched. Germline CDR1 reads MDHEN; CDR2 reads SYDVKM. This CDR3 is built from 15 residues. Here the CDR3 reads CASSFRDRGRYEQYF. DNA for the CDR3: TGTGCCAGCAGTTTCCGGGACAGGGGGCGATACGAGCAGTACTTC.

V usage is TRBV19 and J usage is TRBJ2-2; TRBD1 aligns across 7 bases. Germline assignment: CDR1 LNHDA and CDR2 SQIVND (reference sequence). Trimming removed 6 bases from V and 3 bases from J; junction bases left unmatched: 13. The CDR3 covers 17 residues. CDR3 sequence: CASRAQRQGSDTGELFF. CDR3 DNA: TGTGCCAGTAGGGCCCAACGACAGGGTTCGGACACCGGGGAGCTGTTTTTT. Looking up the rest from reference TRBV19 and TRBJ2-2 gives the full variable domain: DGGITQSPKYLFRKEGQNVTLSCEQNLNHDAMYWYRQDPGQGLRLIYYSQIVNDFQKGDIAEGYSVSREKKESFPLTVTSAQKNPTAFYLCASRAQRQGSDTGELFFGEGSRLTVL.

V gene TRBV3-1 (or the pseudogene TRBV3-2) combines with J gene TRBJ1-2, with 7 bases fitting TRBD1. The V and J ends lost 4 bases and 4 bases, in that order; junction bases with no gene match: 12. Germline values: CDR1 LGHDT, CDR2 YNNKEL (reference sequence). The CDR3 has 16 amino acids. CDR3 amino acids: CASSLGTVKLVYGYTF. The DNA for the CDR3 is TGTGCCAGCAGCCTTGGGACAGTTAAGCTTGTCTATGGCTACACCTTC.

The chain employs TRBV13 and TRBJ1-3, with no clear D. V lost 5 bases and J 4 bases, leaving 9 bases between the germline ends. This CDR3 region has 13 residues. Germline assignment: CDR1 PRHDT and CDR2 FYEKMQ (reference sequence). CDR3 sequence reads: CASSPPAGNTIYF. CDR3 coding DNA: TGTGCCAGCAGCCCCCCTGCGGGAAACACCATATATTTT. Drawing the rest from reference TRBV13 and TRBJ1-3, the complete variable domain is AAGVIQSPRHLIKEKRETATLKCYPIPRHDTVYWYQQGPGQDPQFLISFYEKMQSDKGSIPDRFSAQQFSDYHSELNMSSLELGDSALYFCASSPPAGNTIYFGEGSWLTVV.

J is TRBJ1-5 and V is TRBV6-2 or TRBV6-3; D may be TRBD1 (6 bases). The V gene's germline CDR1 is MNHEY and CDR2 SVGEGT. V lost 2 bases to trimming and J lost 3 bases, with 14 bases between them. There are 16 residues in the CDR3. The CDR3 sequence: CASSYPRGPHNQPQHF. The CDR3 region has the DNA TGTGCCAGCAGTTACCCTCGGGGGCCCCACAATCAGCCCCAGCATTTT.

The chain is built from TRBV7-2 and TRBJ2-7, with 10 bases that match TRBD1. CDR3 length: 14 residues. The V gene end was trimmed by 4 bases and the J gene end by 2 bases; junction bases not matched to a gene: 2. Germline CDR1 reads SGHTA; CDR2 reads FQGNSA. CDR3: CASSSGTGAYEQYF. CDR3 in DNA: TGTGCCAGCAGCTCCGGGACAGGGGCCTACGAGCAGTACTTC.

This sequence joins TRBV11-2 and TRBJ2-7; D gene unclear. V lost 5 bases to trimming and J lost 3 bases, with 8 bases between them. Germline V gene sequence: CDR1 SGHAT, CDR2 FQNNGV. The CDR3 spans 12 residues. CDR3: CASSPGFYEQYF. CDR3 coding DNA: TGTGCCAGCAGCCCCGGCTTCTACGAGCAGTACTTC.

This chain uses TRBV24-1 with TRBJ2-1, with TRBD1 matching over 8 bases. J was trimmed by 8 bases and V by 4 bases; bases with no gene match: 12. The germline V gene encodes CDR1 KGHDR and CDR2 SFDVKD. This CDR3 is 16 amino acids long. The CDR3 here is CATSDSGGVRADEQFF. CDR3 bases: TGTGCCACCAGTGACTCAGGGGGCGTTAGGGCCGATGAGCAGTTCTTC.

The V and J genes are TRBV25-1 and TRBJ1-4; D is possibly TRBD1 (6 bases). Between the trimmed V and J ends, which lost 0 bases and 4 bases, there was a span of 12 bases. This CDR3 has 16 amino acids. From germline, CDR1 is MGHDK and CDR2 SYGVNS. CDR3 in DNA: TGTGCCAGCAGTGAATACGCAACAGGGCTTAATGAAAAACTGTTTTTT. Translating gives CASSEYATGLNEKLFF. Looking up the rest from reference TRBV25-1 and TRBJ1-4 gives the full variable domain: EADIYQTPRYLVIGTGKKITLECSQTMGHDKMYWYQQDPGMELHLIHYSYGVNSTEKGDLSSESTVSRIRTEHFPLTLESARPSHTSQYLCASSEYATGLNEKLFFGSGTQLSVL.

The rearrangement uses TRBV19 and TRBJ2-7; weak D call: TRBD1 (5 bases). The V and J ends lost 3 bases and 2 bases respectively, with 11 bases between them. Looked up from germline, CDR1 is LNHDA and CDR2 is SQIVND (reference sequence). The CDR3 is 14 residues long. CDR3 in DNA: TGTGCCAGTAGTATTACAGGAGTCCCCTACGAGCAGTACTTC. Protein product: CASSITGVPYEQYF.